A single T cell receptor (beta chain) is shown here with its context. Per the study methods: Amplification of reference gene primers provided the estimated nucleated cell counts. Profiling relied on immunoSEQ multiplex PCR, and the TCRdb table lists in-frame clones only, not all of them. V and J calls and clone size are as listed in that table; D and trimming were resolved from the DNA. The data hold roughly 220,000 clones, with roughly 84% observed a single time. This sample is part of a study of blood T cell repertoires in COVID-19. Those who participated ranged in age from roughly 18 to 89 years and resided in roughly 26 US areas. Categorization into cohorts depended on clinical history that participants reported. Cohort 3 donors counted as recovered after two negative PCRs, clearance, or resolved symptoms. The germline V gene has CDR1 SGHNT and CDR2 YYREEE (reference sequence). This CDR3 is built from 13 residues. The V end was cut by 5 bases, the J end by 8 bases, with 16 bases between.

The sequencing input was PBMCs or T cells enriched from blood (not recorded which). The TCR originated in a woman in her forties who had recovered from COVID-19. The chain recombines TRBV5-4 with TRBJ1-2; TRBD1 might be the D (5 bases). CDR3 nucleotide sequence: TGTGCCAGCAGGGACGGCGTGACAGAAGGCTACACCTTC. This codes for CASRDGVTEGYTF.